The 23 T cell receptor beta chains in this list originate from one sample, sequenced in a study of blood T cell repertoires in COVID-19. The protocol was immunoSEQ multiplex PCR, while the TCRdb copy is restricted to in-frame clones and leaves out a portion. The sample consists of 70,000 to 85,000 clones, roughly 86% of them appearing once. Source material: peripheral blood. These receptors were taken from an elderly woman in a cohort sampled during active or convalescent COVID-19.

The chain links TRBV5-1 to TRBJ1-1; 7 bases align to TRBD1. Germline trimming cut 0 bases from V and 1 base from J; bases unmatched to any gene: 6. CDR3 length equals 16 residues. Germline V lookup: CDR1 SGHRS, CDR2 YFSETQ. CDR3 protein: CASSLVGGTANTEAFF. Written as DNA, the CDR3 is TGCGCCAGCAGCTTGGTAGGAGGGACAGCGAACACTGAAGCTTTCTTT.

The CDR3 nucleotides are TGTGCCAGCAGCCGGAGCACCGGGGAGCTGTTTTTT. Protein product: CASSRSTGELFF. This chain connects TRBV3-1 (or the pseudogene TRBV3-2) to TRBJ2-2; D unresolved. This CDR3 has 12 residues. V shed 4 bases and J shed 4 bases, with 4 bases lying between them. Germline CDR1 reads LGHDT; CDR2 reads YNNKEL (reference sequence).

The chain joins TRBV18 to TRBJ2-5; 10 bases agree with TRBD1. There are 15 residues in the CDR3. Trimming cost V 2 bases and J 4 bases; bases outside gene matches: 4. CDR1 KGHSH and CDR2 LQKENI come from the germline V gene. The CDR3: CASSPGTGDSETQYF. Written as DNA, the CDR3 is TGTGCCAGCTCACCAGGGACAGGGGATTCAGAGACCCAGTACTTC.

The V call is TRBV6-5, the J call TRBJ1-2; TRBD1 agrees at 11 bases. The CDR3 totals 16 residues. V trimming: 2 bases; J trimming: 4 bases; junction bases outside the gene matches: 6. In germline, CDR1 is MNHEY, CDR2 SVGAGI. The CDR3 spells CASSYRFGTGGYGYTF. In DNA form, the CDR3 reads TGTGCCAGCAGTTACCGATTCGGGACAGGGGGCTATGGCTACACCTTC.

The chain is built from TRBV6-1 and TRBJ2-7; D may be TRBD1 (6 bases). CDR3 size: 15 residues. Per germline, CDR1 MNHNS and CDR2 SASEGT. Trimming cost V 1 base and J 2 bases, with 12 bases left between them. In DNA, the CDR3 is TGTGCCAGCAGTGAAGACAGGGCACAAACCTACGAGCAGTACGTC. It translates to CASSEDRAQTYEQYV.

This chain uses TRBV6-5 with TRBJ2-3; TRBD2 matches at 15 bases. In germline, CDR1 is MNHEY, CDR2 SVGAGI. J gave up 4 bases and V 6 bases, and 2 bases lay outside the gene matches. CDR3 size: 15 residues. CDR3 DNA: TGTGCCAGCAGGGGACTAGCGGGAGGCCCAGATACGCAGTATTTT. This codes for CASRGLAGGPDTQYF.

The chain has TRBV3-1 (or the pseudogene TRBV3-2) and TRBJ2-1, with 7 bases that match TRBD2. This CDR3 has 16 amino acids. CDR1 LGHDT and CDR2 YNNKEL come from the germline V gene (reference sequence). J was trimmed by 7 bases and V by 3 bases; bases with no gene match: 12. DNA of the CDR3: TGTGCCAGCAGCCAGGGTTGGGCGGGAGTCATGAATGAGCAGTTCTTC. It yields the protein CASSQGWAGVMNEQFF.

The V and J genes are TRBV7-8 and TRBJ2-7, with no clear D. Germline V gene data show CDR1 as SGHVS and CDR2 as FQNEAQ. V lost 0 bases and J 2 bases, leaving 8 bases between the germline ends. The CDR3 has 14 residues. CDR3 sequence reads: CASSLAAGPYEQYV. In DNA form, the CDR3 reads TGTGCCAGCAGCTTAGCTGCAGGCCCCTACGAGCAGTACGTC.

The chain recombines TRBV5-1 with TRBJ2-7, with D uncertain. CDR1 is SGHRS, CDR2 YFSETQ, per germline. The germline V and J ends were trimmed by 0 bases and 3 bases, with 16 bases remaining between them. The CDR3 is 16 residues long. CDR3 nucleotide sequence: TGCGCCAGCAGCTTGGCCAGGCCAATATCGGACTACGAGCAGTACGTC. It yields the protein CASSLARPISDYEQYV.

This chain joins TRBV28 and TRBJ1-5, with D perhaps TRBD1 (6 bases). Germline CDR1 is MDHEN and CDR2 is SYDVKM. The CDR3 extends over 16 amino acids. V was pared by 3 bases and J by 3 bases, with 15 bases between. The CDR3 region is CASSFTLYRDNQPQHF. The CDR3 DNA reads as TGTGCCAGCAGTTTTACGTTATACAGGGACAATCAGCCCCAGCATTTT. Full variable domain (missing parts from reference TRBV28 and TRBJ1-5): DVKVTQSSRYLVKRTGEKVFLECVQDMDHENMFWYRQDPGLGLRLIYFSYDVKMKEKGDIPEGYSVSREKKERFSLILESASTNQTSMYLCASSFTLYRDNQPQHFGDGTRLSIL.

The CDR3 DNA follows: TGTGCCAGCAGTTTATCCCCGGGTCCAATTCAGCCCCAGCATTTT. Translating gives CASSLSPGPIQPQHF. The chain employs TRBV27 and TRBJ1-5; no clear D. Trimming removed 0 bases at V and 6 bases at J, with 12 bases between. CDR3 length: 15 amino acids. The germline V gene has CDR1 MNHEY and CDR2 SMNVEV (reference sequence).

The V call is TRBV5-1, the J call TRBJ2-2, with D unresolved. The CDR3 runs 14 residues. The germline CDR1 and CDR2 sequences are SGHRS and YFSETQ. V gave up 4 bases and J gave up 2 bases, with 9 bases separating them. Here the CDR3 reads CASSQFVNTGELFF. CDR3 nucleotides: TGCGCCAGCAGCCAATTTGTTAACACCGGGGAGCTGTTTTTT. The whole variable domain, remainder taken from reference TRBV5-1 and TRBJ2-2, is KAGVTQTPRYLIKTRGQQVTLSCSPISGHRSVSWYQQTPGQGLQFLFEYFSETQRNKGNFPGRFSGRQFSNSRSEMNVSTLELGDSALYLCASSQFVNTGELFFGEGSRLTVL.

This clone was picked up a small number of times. The chain employs TRBV4-2 and TRBJ2-7; 8 nucleotides line up with TRBD2. Germline CDR1 is LGHNA and CDR2 is YNFKEQ. This CDR3 contains 17 residues. The V and J ends lost 3 bases and 7 bases, in that order; junction bases with no gene match: 17. The CDR3 sequence: CASSHARKSGRCGEQYV. The DNA of the CDR3 is TGTGCCAGCAGCCATGCCCGTAAAAGCGGGAGATGTGGGGAGCAGTACGTC.

This clone has just one count. The J gene is TRBJ1-5, the V gene TRBV27; TRBD1 aligns across 7 bases. CDR3 size: 14 residues. Germline assignment: CDR1 MNHEY and CDR2 SMNVEV (reference sequence). V lost 6 bases, J lost 5 bases, and 7 bases stayed unmatched. The CDR3 DNA reads TGTGCCAGCAGACGAACAGGGGTCCATCAGCCCCAGCATTTT. Translation gives CASRRTGVHQPQHF.

The genes are TRBV6-5 and TRBJ1-2; 7 nucleotides agree with TRBD1. Germline V lookup: CDR1 MNHEY, CDR2 SVGAGI. J gave up 4 bases and V 4 bases, and 6 bases lay outside the gene matches. This CDR3 has 14 residues. Written as DNA, the CDR3 is TGTGCCAGCAGTTCCCCACGACAGGGCTATGGCTACACCTTC. Translated, it gives CASSSPRQGYGYTF.

This chain connects TRBV30 to TRBJ1-2; D possibly corresponds to TRBD1 (6 bases). Germline CDR1 GTSNPN, CDR2 SVGIG (reference sequence). V lost 2 bases, J lost 5 bases, and 12 bases lay in between. The CDR3 has 13 amino acids. CDR3: CAWSSDRPYGYTF. The DNA for the CDR3 is TGTGCCTGGAGTTCGGACAGACCATATGGCTACACCTTC.

The chain has TRBV5-1 and TRBJ2-5, with unresolved D. Per the germline V gene, CDR1 is SGHRS and CDR2 is YFSETQ. The CDR3 is 12 residues long. V was clipped by 1 base and J by 4 bases, with 5 bases between them. The CDR3 spells CASSLIGETQYF. CDR3 bases: TGCGCCAGCAGCTTGATCGGAGAGACCCAGTACTTC.

The chain employs TRBV9 and TRBJ2-5, with TRBD2 matching over 12 bases. Germline lookup yields CDR1 SGDLS and CDR2 YYNGEE. The trim removed 4 bases at V and 5 bases at J, leaving 6 bases unmatched. The CDR3 length is 15 residues. In DNA form, the CDR3 reads TGTGCCAGCAGCCCTAGCGGGAGGGCCGTTGAGACCCAGTACTTC. Protein: CASSPSGRAVETQYF.

This clone was counted a single time. V usage is TRBV7-3 and J usage is TRBJ1-1; 7 bases are a match to TRBD1. The V gene's germline CDR1 is SGHTA and CDR2 FQGTGA. The CDR3 contains 13 residues. J was trimmed by 4 bases and V by 3 bases; bases with no gene match: 2. CDR3 nucleotide sequence: TGTGCCAGCAGCTTGAGGGGGCCCACTGAAGCTTTCTTT. It translates to CASSLRGPTEAFF.

This clone appeared a few times. This chain uses TRBV7-9 with TRBJ1-1; TRBD1 might be the D (5 bases). Germline V gives CDR1 SEHNR, CDR2 FQNEAQ (reference sequence). This CDR3 comprises 14 residues. The V gene lost 4 bases and the J gene lost 0 bases, with 9 bases spanning the gap. The CDR3 region is CASSWGLMNTEAFF. Here the CDR3 DNA reads TGTGCCAGCAGCTGGGGACTCATGAACACTGAAGCTTTCTTT.

V gene TRBV6-2 or TRBV6-3 combines with J gene TRBJ1-5; D call uncertain. The germline V and J ends were trimmed by 5 bases and 5 bases, with 10 bases remaining between them. The CDR3 runs to 13 residues. Germline assignment: CDR1 MNHEY and CDR2 SVGEGT. Here the CDR3 reads CASSGQSYQPQHF. CDR3 bases: TGTGCCAGCAGTGGGCAGTCCTATCAGCCCCAGCATTTT.

The rearrangement uses TRBV6-5 and TRBJ1-2; TRBD1 matches 8 bases. Germline loops: CDR1 MNHEY, CDR2 SVGAGI. V lost 10 bases, J lost 3 bases, and 10 bases stayed unmatched. The CDR3 totals 14 residues. CDR3 region: CATEPQGAYYGYTF. DNA for the CDR3: TGTGCCACCGAACCCCAGGGGGCCTACTATGGCTACACCTTC.

The chain combines TRBV10-3 with TRBJ1-2, with D maybe TRBD1 (5 bases). The V end lost 2 bases, the J end lost 8 bases, and 15 bases lay between the germline ends. Germline V CDR1 and CDR2: ENHRY, SYGVKD. The CDR3 consists of 14 residues. CDR3 coding DNA: TGTGCCATCAGTGAGGGGGGGAGGGAGTACGGCTACACCTTC. Its protein is CAISEGGREYGYTF.